This is a list of T cell receptor beta chains from one sample in a study of shared clonotypes between healthy human individuals. Data came from immunoSEQ multiplex PCR; TCRdb stores just in-frame clones and leaves some out. The sample records about 490,000 clones, approximately 79% being singletons. Sequencing was carried out using PBMCs. Every receptor here comes from a woman in her 40s in good health. Some clones in this sample may be carry-over from other donors' samples. The CDR3 runs from the conserved cysteine through the conserved F or W. Fields, in order: D gene, clone size, V gene, J gene, CDR3 DNA, CDR3 protein. The D gene is left open where the match is weak. The size of a clone is reported for some rows only, either as once, few or many, or as a class for expanded clones.

D gene: NA
clone size: NA
V gene: TRBV6-1
J gene: TRBJ1-1
CDR3 DNA: TGTGCCAGCAGTGACCTCGGGGCCCCGAACACTGAAGCTTTCTTT
CDR3 protein: CASSDLGAPNTEAFF

D gene: NA
clone size: NA
V gene: TRBV5-5
J gene: TRBJ2-7
CDR3 DNA: TGTGCCAGCAGCCCCACTGACAGGTACCCCTACGGGCAGTACTTC
CDR3 protein: CASSPTDRYPYGQYF

D gene: NA
clone size: NA
V gene: TRBV28
J gene: TRBJ1-2
CDR3 DNA: TGTGCCAGCAGTTTTCGGGGTTACTATGGCTACACCTTC
CDR3 protein: CASSFRGYYGYTF

D gene: NA
clone size: NA
V gene: TRBV29-1
J gene: TRBJ1-1
CDR3 DNA: TGCAGCGTTTGCCTAATTGGGACTGAAGCTTTCTTT
CDR3 protein: CSVCLIGTEAFF

D gene: NA
clone size: NA
V gene: TRBV7-9
J gene: TRBJ2-3
CDR3 DNA: TGTGCCAGCACCCGCCGGGCCGACGATTACACAGATACGCAGTATTTT
CDR3 protein: CASTRRADDYTDTQYF

D gene: NA
clone size: few
V gene: TRBV11-2
J gene: TRBJ1-1
CDR3 DNA: TGTGCCAGCAGCTTAGGTAGGGACACTGAAGCTTTCTTT
CDR3 protein: CASSLGRDTEAFF

D gene: NA
clone size: NA
V gene: TRBV2
J gene: TRBJ2-7
CDR3 DNA: TGTGCCAGCATGCGGGACCCGTCCTACGAGCAGTACTTC
CDR3 protein: CASMRDPSYEQYF

D gene: TRBD2
clone size: once
V gene: TRBV2
J gene: TRBJ2-7
CDR3 DNA: TGTGCCAGCAGAGTAGCGGGAGGGCCTCAATCCGAGCAGTACTTC
CDR3 protein: CASRVAGGPQSEQYF

D gene: NA
clone size: NA
V gene: TRBV25-1
J gene: TRBJ2-1
CDR3 DNA: TGTGCCAGCAGCCCGAACCCGGGCCCCGAGCAGTTCTTC
CDR3 protein: CASSPNPGPEQFF

D gene: NA
clone size: NA
V gene: TRBV28
J gene: TRBJ2-5
CDR3 DNA: TGTGCCAGCGGAAAAAGGGCTTCAGAGACCCAGTACTTC
CDR3 protein: CASGKRASETQYF

D gene: NA
clone size: NA
V gene: TRBV10-1
J gene: TRBJ2-2
CDR3 DNA: TGCGCCAGCAGTTCGAGGGCCGCCGGGGAGCTGTTTTTT
CDR3 protein: CASSSRAAGELFF

D gene: TRBD1
clone size: NA
V gene: TRBV27
J gene: TRBJ1-2
CDR3 DNA: TGTGCCAGCAGGCCGGGGACAGGGTACTATGGCTACACCTTC
CDR3 protein: CASRPGTGYYGYTF

D gene: TRBD2
clone size: NA
V gene: TRBV7-9
J gene: TRBJ2-1
CDR3 DNA: TGTGCCAGCAGCACCGGGACTACCAATGAGCAGTTCTTC
CDR3 protein: CASSTGTTNEQFF

D gene: NA
clone size: few
V gene: TRBV30
J gene: TRBJ1-1
CDR3 DNA: TGTGCCTGGAGCGGGACGGTGAACACTGAAGCTTTCTTT
CDR3 protein: CAWSGTVNTEAFF

D gene: TRBD1
clone size: NA
V gene: TRBV6-1
J gene: TRBJ2-7
CDR3 DNA: TGTGCCAGCAGTGAACGCTCCAGGACAGGGGCCTTCTACGAGCAGTACTTC
CDR3 protein: CASSERSRTGAFYEQYF

D gene: TRBD1
clone size: NA
V gene: TRBV5-4
J gene: TRBJ2-5
CDR3 DNA: TGTGCCAGCAGCCTGCGGACAGGGGAGGTAGAGACCCAGTACTTC
CDR3 protein: CASSLRTGEVETQYF

D gene: NA
clone size: NA
V gene: TRBV27
J gene: TRBJ2-1
CDR3 DNA: TGTGCCAGCACCCAGAGGGGTTCGGTTGAGCAGTTCTTC
CDR3 protein: CASTQRGSVEQFF

D gene: TRBD1
clone size: NA
V gene: TRBV5-6
J gene: TRBJ1-2
CDR3 DNA: TGTGCCAGCAGCTACAGGGGAGTACATGGCTACACCTTC
CDR3 protein: CASSYRGVHGYTF

D gene: NA
clone size: NA
V gene: TRBV7-9
J gene: TRBJ1-3
CDR3 DNA: TGTGCCAGCAGCTTAGGGACCACTGGAAACACCATATATTTT
CDR3 protein: CASSLGTTGNTIYF

D gene: TRBD1
clone size: few
V gene: TRBV30
J gene: TRBJ1-5
CDR3 DNA: TGTGCCTGGACCTCCGGGACAGGCAATCAGCCCCAGCATTTT
CDR3 protein: CAWTSGTGNQPQHF

D gene: TRBD1
clone size: NA
V gene: TRBV27
J gene: TRBJ1-5
CDR3 DNA: TGTGCCAGCAGGGGGACAGGTGGTCAGCCCCAGCATTTT
CDR3 protein: CASRGTGGQPQHF

D gene: NA
clone size: NA
V gene: TRBV7-6
J gene: TRBJ2-4
CDR3 DNA: TGTGCCAGCAGCTTGAATGGCCAGGGTAGCATTCAGTACTTC
CDR3 protein: CASSLNGQGSIQYF

D gene: NA
clone size: NA
V gene: TRBV6-1
J gene: TRBJ1-5
CDR3 DNA: TGTGCCAGCTTGACAGGAGATAGCAATCAGCCCCAGCATTTT
CDR3 protein: CASLTGDSNQPQHF

D gene: TRBD1
clone size: NA
V gene: TRBV6-4
J gene: TRBJ2-2
CDR3 DNA: TGTGCCAGCAGTGACTCGGGACAGGACACCGGGGAGCTGTTTTTT
CDR3 protein: CASSDSGQDTGELFF

D gene: NA
clone size: NA
V gene: TRBV19
J gene: TRBJ2-2
CDR3 DNA: TGTGCCAGTACCCCGGGACAAGTGAACACCGGGGAGCTGTTTTTT
CDR3 protein: CASTPGQVNTGELFF

D gene: NA
clone size: NA
V gene: TRBV5-1
J gene: TRBJ2-1
CDR3 DNA: TGCGCCAGCAGCTTCTATATTCTAGCAAATGAGCAGTTCTTC
CDR3 protein: CASSFYILANEQFF

D gene: NA
clone size: few
V gene: TRBV5-8
J gene: TRBJ2-5
CDR3 DNA: TGTGCCAGCAGTCACGGGACCAACCAAGAGACCCAGTACTTC
CDR3 protein: CASSHGTNQETQYF

D gene: TRBD2
clone size: NA
V gene: TRBV10-3
J gene: TRBJ2-3
CDR3 DNA: TGTGCCATCAGTGAGGGACTAGCGGGAGGCACAGATACGCAGTATTTT
CDR3 protein: CAISEGLAGGTDTQYF

D gene: NA
clone size: NA
V gene: TRBV28
J gene: TRBJ1-2
CDR3 DNA: TGTGCCAGCAGTTTAGCGGGACACCCCGATCCAAACTATGGCTACACCTTC
CDR3 protein: CASSLAGHPDPNYGYTF

D gene: NA
clone size: NA
V gene: TRBV9
J gene: TRBJ2-7
CDR3 DNA: TGTGCCAGCAGCGTAGCGCTCAGGGGCCTTTACGAGCAGTACTTC
CDR3 protein: CASSVALRGLYEQYF

D gene: TRBD2
clone size: NA
V gene: TRBV9
J gene: TRBJ2-2
CDR3 DNA: TGTGCCAGCAGCGCACTAGCGGGAGCCAACACCGGGGAGCTGTTTTTT
CDR3 protein: CASSALAGANTGELFF

D gene: TRBD1
clone size: NA
V gene: TRBV11-2
J gene: TRBJ2-2
CDR3 DNA: TGTGCCAGCAGCTCCACAGGGGGCACCGGGGAGCTGTTTTTT
CDR3 protein: CASSSTGGTGELFF

D gene: NA
clone size: NA
V gene: TRBV18
J gene: TRBJ2-2
CDR3 DNA: TGTGCCAGCTCACCACCGGGACTTGACACCGGGGAGCTGTTTTTT
CDR3 protein: CASSPPGLDTGELFF

D gene: NA
clone size: NA
V gene: TRBV2
J gene: TRBJ1-2
CDR3 DNA: TGTGCCAGCAGACAACAGGGTGCCTATGGCTACACCTTC
CDR3 protein: CASRQQGAYGYTF

D gene: TRBD2
clone size: once
V gene: TRBV11-2
J gene: TRBJ2-1
CDR3 DNA: TGTGCCAGCAGCTTTACTAGCGGGAGATACAATGAGCAGTTCTTC
CDR3 protein: CASSFTSGRYNEQFF

D gene: TRBD2
clone size: NA
V gene: TRBV12-5
J gene: TRBJ2-5
CDR3 DNA: TGTGCTAGTGGGGGACTAGCGGGAGATCTAGAGACCCAGTACTTC
CDR3 protein: CASGGLAGDLETQYF

D gene: NA
clone size: NA
V gene: TRBV6-1
J gene: TRBJ2-3
CDR3 DNA: TGTGCCAGCAGTGAAGAGGTATCAGATACGCAGTATTTT
CDR3 protein: CASSEEVSDTQYF

D gene: NA
clone size: NA
V gene: TRBV27
J gene: TRBJ2-7
CDR3 DNA: TGTGCCAGCTCGCAGGTAGTGGAGGCACCCAGTTTCTTC
CDR3 protein: CASSQVVEAPSFF

D gene: NA
clone size: NA
V gene: TRBV7-2
J gene: TRBJ1-1
CDR3 DNA: TGTGCCAGCAGCTTATATCAAAACACTGAAGCTTTCTTT
CDR3 protein: CASSLYQNTEAFF

D gene: TRBD1
clone size: few
V gene: TRBV27
J gene: TRBJ2-7
CDR3 DNA: TGTGCCAGCAGACGGACCGGGACAGGGTACGAGCAGTACTTC
CDR3 protein: CASRRTGTGYEQYF

D gene: NA
clone size: NA
V gene: TRBV19
J gene: TRBJ1-6
CDR3 DNA: TGTGCCAGTAGTATGAGTTCGGGACTGAATAATTCACCCCTCCACTTT
CDR3 protein: CASSMSSGLNNSPLHF

D gene: NA
clone size: few
V gene: TRBV7-8
J gene: TRBJ2-3
CDR3 DNA: TGTGCCAGCAGCTTACCGACCACAGATACGCAGTATTTT
CDR3 protein: CASSLPTTDTQYF

D gene: TRBD2
clone size: NA
V gene: TRBV5-4
J gene: TRBJ2-5
CDR3 DNA: TGTGCCAGCAGCTCGGGACTAGCGGGAGCCCAAGAGACCCAGTACTTC
CDR3 protein: CASSSGLAGAQETQYF

D gene: NA
clone size: NA
V gene: TRBV18
J gene: TRBJ1-5
CDR3 DNA: TGTGCCAGCTCCCTGGAAAGCAATCAGCCCCAGCATTTT
CDR3 protein: CASSLESNQPQHF

D gene: NA
clone size: NA
V gene: TRBV6-4
J gene: TRBJ1-2
CDR3 DNA: TGTGCCAGCAGTGAAGAGCCAGGGACATTATATGGCTACACCTTC
CDR3 protein: CASSEEPGTLYGYTF

D gene: NA
clone size: few
V gene: TRBV19
J gene: TRBJ2-5
CDR3 DNA: TGTGCCAGTAGTATACAAAGCGGGGAGACCCAGTACTTC
CDR3 protein: CASSIQSGETQYF

D gene: TRBD2
clone size: NA
V gene: TRBV4-1
J gene: TRBJ2-5
CDR3 DNA: TGCGCCAGCAGCCCGCTCGGGACTAGCGTAGGGGAGACCCAGTACTTC
CDR3 protein: CASSPLGTSVGETQYF

D gene: TRBD2
clone size: NA
V gene: TRBV30
J gene: TRBJ2-1
CDR3 DNA: TGTGCCTGGAGTGTGTTAGGGCTAGCGGGAGACGGCGGTGAGCAGTTCTTC
CDR3 protein: CAWSVLGLAGDGGEQFF

D gene: TRBD2
clone size: NA
V gene: TRBV30
J gene: TRBJ2-3
CDR3 DNA: TGTGCCTGGAAGACAACTAGCGGGAGGGGCCCGCAGTATTTT
CDR3 protein: CAWKTTSGRGPQYF

D gene: TRBD1
clone size: NA
V gene: TRBV28
J gene: TRBJ1-1
CDR3 DNA: TGTGCCAGCAGTTTACCCAGGGGGACAGGGATGAACACTGAAGCTTTCTTT
CDR3 protein: CASSLPRGTGMNTEAFF

D gene: NA
clone size: NA
V gene: TRBV4-3
J gene: TRBJ1-4
CDR3 DNA: TGCGCCAGCAGCCAAGATTGGGGGGGAACTAATGAAAAACTGTTTTTT
CDR3 protein: CASSQDWGGTNEKLFF

D gene: TRBD2
clone size: NA
V gene: TRBV7-3
J gene: TRBJ2-1
CDR3 DNA: TGTGCCAGCAGACTTCTAGCGGCCTACAATGAGCAGTTCTTC
CDR3 protein: CASRLLAAYNEQFF

D gene: TRBD2
clone size: NA
V gene: TRBV29-1
J gene: TRBJ2-7
CDR3 DNA: TGCAGCGTTGGGGCTAGCGGGAGGCAGGCCGAGCAGTACTTC
CDR3 protein: CSVGASGRQAEQYF

D gene: TRBD2
clone size: few
V gene: TRBV25-1
J gene: TRBJ2-7
CDR3 DNA: TGTGCCAGCAGAAATAGCGGGAGAGCGGACGAGCAGTACTTC
CDR3 protein: CASRNSGRADEQYF

D gene: NA
clone size: NA
V gene: TRBV5-4
J gene: TRBJ2-5
CDR3 DNA: TGTGCCAGCAGCTTGGTTGGAGAGACCCAGTACTTC
CDR3 protein: CASSLVGETQYF

D gene: NA
clone size: many
V gene: TRBV15
J gene: TRBJ2-3
CDR3 DNA: TGTGCCACCAGCAGAGATCGGAGAACCCCCACAGATACGCAGTATTTT
CDR3 protein: CATSRDRRTPTDTQYF